This TCR beta chain is from a study of control samples from healthy donors and cancer patients. TCRdb's table, derived via immunoSEQ multiplex PCR, lists solely in-frame clones and lacks some. The sample contains approximately 58,000 clones, 80% to 90% of which appear only once. Per germline, CDR1 WNHNN and CDR2 SYGVQD (reference sequence). The V and J ends lost 0 bases and 2 bases respectively, with 4 bases between them. The CDR3 consists of 13 residues. Sequencing was done on a sample of PBMCs. The V and J genes are TRBV10-1 and TRBJ1-2; D gene ambiguous. The receptor's source is a woman aged 60-70 years with lung cancer. DNA of the CDR3: TGCGCCAGCAGTGAGTCAGGAAACTATGGCTACACCTTC. Protein product: CASSESGNYGYTF.